This T cell receptor (beta chain) was sequenced for a study of blood T cell repertoires in COVID-19. At the level of the study: The United States, Italy and Spain supplied acute and convalescent COVID-19 samples. PBMCs, B-cell-depleted T cells, or T cells provided the cDNA or gDNA that made up the material.

This clone appeared a few times. Methods used by the authors: The assay estimated nucleated cells by amplifying reference gene primers. Clones were sequenced by immunoSEQ multiplex PCR, and TCRdb holds only the in-frame ones, with some missing. V, J and clone size derive from that table, while D and trimming were established from the DNA sequence. The sample carries 200,000 to 300,000 clones, around 86% recorded once. This CDR3 spans 13 amino acids. V was trimmed by 2 bases and J by 10 bases, leaving 12 bases between them. Germline lookup yields CDR1 LNHDA and CDR2 SQIVND (reference sequence). The TCR was taken from a man aged 35 to 55 who had recovered from COVID-19. V and J are TRBV19 and TRBJ2-1; D is unresolved. Material for sequencing was peripheral blood. CDR3: CASSILYSGEQFF. DNA of the CDR3: TGTGCCAGTAGTATACTCTACTCCGGGGAGCAGTTCTTC.